This TCR beta chain is from a study of CD8+ T cells in alopecia areata. Notes on the study in general: Higher clonality than in normal scalp was seen in lesional scalp, especially alopecia totalis/universalis. Possibly as an HLA-related effect, TCR sharing across patients appeared less clear than in mice.

Lesional scalp punch biopsies and peripheral blood were collected from alopecia areata patients. Germline V gene data show CDR1 as SEHNR and CDR2 as FQNEAQ (reference sequence). There are 14 residues in the CDR3. V was cut by 3 bases and J by 7 bases, with 12 bases left in between. Regarding this clone: Antigen specificity is unknown.

Extracted from the samples, RNA was reverse transcribed into cDNA to serve as the sequencing template. Sequencing used immunoSEQ multiplex PCR; TCRdb keeps in-frame clones, though not all of them. Of 140,000 or so clones detected, approximately 50% appear once; the ten largest clones hold 0.85% to 1%. This material consisted of CD4+ T cells sorted from blood, taken at week 0. V usage is TRBV7-9 and J usage is TRBJ2-2; possibly TRBD1 or TRBD2 for D (5 bases each). This TCR derives from a human donor with alopecia areata. This CDR3 is CASSFGTASGELFF. DNA for the CDR3: TGTGCCAGCAGCTTTGGGACCGCTAGCGGGGAGCTGTTTTTT.